This TCR beta chain was profiled in a study of blood T cell repertoires in COVID-19. Overall study context: Sources were T cells, B-cell-depleted T cells, or PBMCs; the material itself was cDNA or gDNA.

As originally analysed: Amplification of reference gene primers was used by the study to estimate nucleated cell counts. The data were produced by immunoSEQ multiplex PCR, yet TCRdb's version contains in-frame clones alone and is incomplete. V, J and clone size derive from that table, while D and trimming were established from the DNA sequence. The sample has approximately 240,000 clones; approximately 86% are singletons. V was clipped by 4 bases and J by 5 bases; unmatched bases: 2. The CDR3 extends over 15 amino acids. The germline gives CDR1 SGHRS, CDR2 YFSETQ. Sequencing input: peripheral blood. The receptor comes from a woman under 40 who had recovered from COVID-19. The gene calls are TRBV5-1 and TRBJ2-5; TRBD2 agrees at 16 bases. DNA of the CDR3: TGCGCCAGCAGCCCGGGACTAGCGGGAGGGGAGACCCAGTACTTC. It encodes CASSPGLAGGETQYF.